The source of this TCR beta chain is a study of long-term antiretroviral therapy in people with HIV. CDR3 length: 15 amino acids. Trimming pared 4 bases from V and 0 bases from J, leaving 15 bases between. The germline CDR1 and CDR2 sequences are SQVTM and ANQGSEA. Assay version v3.0 of immunoSEQ was used, and it was run at survey level. The protocol was immunoSEQ multiplex PCR, while the TCRdb copy is restricted to in-frame clones and leaves out a portion. This table has under 30,000 clones, 65% to 85% appearing once. General study points: Versus controls, repertoires in people with HIV had narrower CDR3 length ranges.

On this clone: Its antigen is still unknown.

This chain connects TRBV29-1 to TRBJ1-1; D unresolved. The sequence was collected from a man between 18 and 29 years old with HIV. This specimen was unsorted PBMCs, taken 3 years after starting antiretroviral therapy. The CDR3 sequence: CSVGSGWGMNTEAFF. As DNA, the CDR3 is TGCAGCGTTGGTTCGGGTTGGGGAATGAACACTGAAGCTTTCTTT.